The sequence of this TCR beta chain was determined in a study of blood T cell repertoires in COVID-19. Across the whole study: Samples representing acute and convalescent COVID-19 were sourced from the United States, Italy and Spain. T cells, B-cell-depleted T cells, or PBMCs supplied cDNA or gDNA.

Authors' processing steps: For nucleated cells, counts were estimated from reference gene primer amplification. The data were produced by immunoSEQ multiplex PCR, yet TCRdb's version contains in-frame clones alone and is incomplete. V and J calls and clone size are copied from that table; D and trimming were computed from the DNA. The table records 30,000 to 40,000 clones, around 90% of them present only once. V was clipped by 4 bases and J by 10 bases, with 16 bases between them. The CDR3 sequence is 13 residues long. Germline V gives CDR1 LGHDT, CDR2 YNNKEL (reference sequence). This TCR was recovered from a woman aged 70-85 years with active COVID-19. The chain employs TRBV3-1 (or the pseudogene TRBV3-2) and TRBJ1-2, with D unresolved. The sample comprised peripheral blood. The CDR3 loop is CASSPRQATYYTF. DNA of the CDR3: TGTGCCAGCAGCCCCCGGCAGGCGACCTACTACACCTTC.